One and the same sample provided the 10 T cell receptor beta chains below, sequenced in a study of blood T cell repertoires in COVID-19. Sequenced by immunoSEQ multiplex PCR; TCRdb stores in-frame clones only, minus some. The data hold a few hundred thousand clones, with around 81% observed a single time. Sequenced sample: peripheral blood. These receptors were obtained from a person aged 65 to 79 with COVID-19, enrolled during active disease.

The CDR3 here is CASGTTGTRNEKLFF. Here the CDR3 DNA reads TGTGCCAGCGGAACAACCGGGACAAGGAATGAAAAACTGTTTTTT. The rearrangement joins TRBV4-2 to TRBJ1-4, with a weak D call TRBD1 (6 bases). This CDR3 has 15 amino acids. The ends were cut back, 8 bases at V and 5 bases at J, with 18 bases in the middle. Looked up from germline, CDR1 is LGHNA and CDR2 is YNFKEQ.

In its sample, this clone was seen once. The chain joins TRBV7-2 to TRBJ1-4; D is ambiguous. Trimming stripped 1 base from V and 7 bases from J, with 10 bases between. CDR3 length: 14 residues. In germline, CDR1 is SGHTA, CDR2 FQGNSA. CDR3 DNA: TGTGCCAGCAGCTTAGGAGCGAGCGGTGAAAAACTGTTTTTT. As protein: CASSLGASGEKLFF.

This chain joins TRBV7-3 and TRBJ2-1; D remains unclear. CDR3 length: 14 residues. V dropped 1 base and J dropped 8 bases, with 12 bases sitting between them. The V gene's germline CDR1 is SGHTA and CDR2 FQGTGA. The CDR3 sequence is CASSLMAMADEQFF. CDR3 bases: TGTGCCAGCAGCTTAATGGCCATGGCCGATGAGCAGTTCTTC.

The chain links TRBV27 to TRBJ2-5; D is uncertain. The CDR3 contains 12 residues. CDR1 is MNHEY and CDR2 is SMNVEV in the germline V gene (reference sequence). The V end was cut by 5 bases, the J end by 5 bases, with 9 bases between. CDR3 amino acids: CASSSHRETQYF. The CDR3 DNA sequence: TGTGCCAGCAGTAGCCACCGGGAGACCCAGTACTTC.

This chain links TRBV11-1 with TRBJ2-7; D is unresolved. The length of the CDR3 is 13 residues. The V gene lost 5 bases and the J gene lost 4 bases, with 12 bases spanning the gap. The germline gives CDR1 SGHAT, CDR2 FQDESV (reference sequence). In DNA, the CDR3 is TGTGCCAGCAGCAAAGACTTATTGTACGAGCAGTACTTC. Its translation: CASSKDLLYEQYF. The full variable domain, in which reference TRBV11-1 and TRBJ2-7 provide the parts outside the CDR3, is EAEVAQSPRYKITEKSQAVAFWCDPISGHATLYWYRQILGQGPELLVQFQDESVVDDSQLPKDRFSAERLKGVDSTLKIQPAELGDSAMYLCASSKDLLYEQYFGPGTRLTVT.

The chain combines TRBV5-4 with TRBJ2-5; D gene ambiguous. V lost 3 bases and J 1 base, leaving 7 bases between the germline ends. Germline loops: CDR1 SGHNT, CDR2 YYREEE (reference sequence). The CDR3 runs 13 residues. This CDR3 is CASSWPPQETQYF. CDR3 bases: TGTGCCAGCAGCTGGCCCCCCCAAGAGACCCAGTACTTC. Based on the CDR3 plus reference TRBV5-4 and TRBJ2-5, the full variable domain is ETGVTQSPTHLIKTRGQQVTLRCSSQSGHNTVSWYQQALGQGPQFIFQYYREEENGRGNFPPRFSGLQFPNYSSELNVNALELDDSALYLCASSWPPQETQYFGPGTRLLVL.

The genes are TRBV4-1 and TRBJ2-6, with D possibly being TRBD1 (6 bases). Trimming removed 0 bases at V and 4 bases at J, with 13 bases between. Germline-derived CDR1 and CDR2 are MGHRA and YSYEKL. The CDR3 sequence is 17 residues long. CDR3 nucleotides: TGCGCCAGCAGCCAAGATACAGGGCGAGGGGGGGCCAACGTCCTGACTTTC. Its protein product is CASSQDTGRGGANVLTF.

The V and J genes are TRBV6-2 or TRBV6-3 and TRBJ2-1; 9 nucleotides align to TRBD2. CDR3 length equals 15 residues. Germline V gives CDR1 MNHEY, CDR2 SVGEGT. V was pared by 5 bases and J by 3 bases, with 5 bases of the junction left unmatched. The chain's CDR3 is CASSPGTSSYNEQFF. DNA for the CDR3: TGTGCCAGCAGTCCCGGGACTAGCAGCTACAATGAGCAGTTCTTC.

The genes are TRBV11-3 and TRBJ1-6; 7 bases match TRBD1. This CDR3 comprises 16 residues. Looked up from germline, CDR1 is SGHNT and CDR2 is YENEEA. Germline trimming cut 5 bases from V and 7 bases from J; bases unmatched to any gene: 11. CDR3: CASSLRQGSVNSPLHF. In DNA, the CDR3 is TGTGCCAGCAGCCTACGACAGGGTTCGGTGAATTCACCCCTCCACTTT.

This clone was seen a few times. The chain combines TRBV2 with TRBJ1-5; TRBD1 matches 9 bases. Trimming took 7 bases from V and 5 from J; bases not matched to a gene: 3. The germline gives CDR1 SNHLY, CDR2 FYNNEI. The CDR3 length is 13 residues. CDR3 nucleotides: TGTGCCAGCAAGGGACAGGGTCATCAGCCCCAGCATTTT. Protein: CASKGQGHQPQHF.